The 11 T cell receptor beta chains presented below share a single source sample, sequenced in a study of neurological immune-mediated disorders. TCRdb fed the 5' RACE reads into MiXCR, producing one record per CDR3 protein. This sample has about 44,000 distinct CDR3 sequences, with roughly 21% found just once. This sample's time point: technical triplicate 3. The sample taken for sequencing was PBMCs. These receptors came from a man between 60 and 70 years old with HTLV-1-associated myelopathy (HAM/TSP).

For this clonotype: This may be a read error: a much more frequent sequence differs by one nucleotide. The chain uses TRBV6-6 and TRBJ2-4, with D possibly called TRBD1 or TRBD2 (5 bases each). CDR1 MNHNY and CDR2 SVGAGI come from the germline V gene (reference sequence). The CDR3 length is 16 residues. V lost 5 bases and J 3 bases, leaving 17 bases between the germline ends. CDR3 in amino acids: CASSPPGTLDKNIQYF. The CDR3 coding sequence is TGTGCCAGCAGTCCACCGGGGACGCTAGACAAAAACATTCAGTACTTC.

At least ten counts were recorded for this clonotype. The rearrangement links TRBV24-1 to TRBJ1-1, with D perhaps TRBD1 (6 bases). The CDR3 extends over 11 amino acids. V lost 5 bases, J lost 10 bases, and 10 bases lay in between. Germline values: CDR1 KGHDR, CDR2 SFDVKD. This chain's CDR3 is CATSARGRAFF. DNA for the CDR3: TGTGCCACCAGTGCCAGGGGTCGAGCTTTCTTT.

This clonotype came up many times. This chain joins TRBV6-1 and TRBJ2-3; 8 bases match TRBD2. This CDR3 is 16 amino acids long. J gave up 3 bases and V 7 bases, and 12 bases lay outside the gene matches. Germline V gives CDR1 MNHNS, CDR2 SASEGT. CDR3 in DNA: TGTGCCAGCACTAGAATAGCGGGAAGGGGGACAGATACGCAGTATTTT. Translated: CASTRIAGRGTDTQYF.

The chain carries TRBV20-1 and TRBJ2-2; D remains ambiguous. The germline V gene encodes CDR1 DFQATT and CDR2 SNEGSKA (reference sequence). There are 14 residues in the CDR3. V gave up 2 bases and J gave up 4 bases, with 11 bases separating them. The CDR3 loop reads CSARSPKGTGELFF. CDR3 nucleotide sequence: TGCAGTGCTAGATCCCCAAAGGGCACCGGGGAGCTGTTTTTT.

This chain connects TRBV20-1 to TRBJ2-1; 8 bases align to TRBD2. Germline V CDR1 and CDR2: DFQATT, SNEGSKA (reference sequence). V lost 1 base and J lost 3; bases outside the gene matches: 8. This CDR3 has 16 amino acids. This chain's CDR3 is CSARVDSRGGYNEQFF. CDR3 in DNA: TGCAGTGCTAGAGTGGACAGCCGGGGGGGCTACAATGAGCAGTTCTTC.

In its sample, this clonotype was seen many times. This chain links TRBV7-6 with TRBJ2-7; perhaps TRBD2 as D (5 bases). CDR3 length equals 13 residues. V was shortened by 0 bases and J by 5 bases, with 8 bases between the two germline ends. CDR1 is SGHVS, CDR2 FNYEAQ, per germline. Here the CDR3 reads CASSLAGEDEQYF. CDR3 nucleotide sequence: TGTGCCAGCAGCTTAGCGGGAGAGGACGAGCAGTACTTC.

This clonotype was counted a single time. The rearrangement links TRBV9 to TRBJ1-1; D not certain. Deletions cut 2 bases from V and 2 bases from J, with 10 bases between. This CDR3 is 14 amino acids long. The germline CDR1 and CDR2 sequences are SGDLS and YYNGEE. The CDR3 loop is CASSVAGPNTEAFF. The CDR3 bases are TGTGCCAGCAGCGTTGCAGGTCCTAACACTGAAGCTTTCTTT.

This sequence joins TRBV15 and TRBJ1-4; D is possibly TRBD1 (5 bases). V was trimmed by 2 bases and J by 15 bases, leaving 25 bases between them. This CDR3 spans 16 amino acids. Germline V CDR1 and CDR2: LNHNV, YYDKDF (reference sequence). The CDR3 nucleotides are TGTGCCACCAGCAGATGGGGGGGTAGTGGTGAAAAACGCATGTTTTTT. Translation: CATSRWGGSGEKRMFF.

This clonotype was recorded at least ten times. The rearrangement links TRBV20-1 to TRBJ2-5; 11 bases match TRBD2. The CDR3 sequence is 15 residues long. V shed 5 bases, J shed 0 bases, and the junction held 5 bases outside the gene matches. Germline V gives CDR1 DFQATT, CDR2 SNEGSKA (reference sequence). The CDR3 DNA sequence: TGCAGTGCTGCCGGGACTAGCGGAAACCAAGAGACCCAGTACTTC. Translation: CSAAGTSGNQETQYF.

This clonotype is labeled as medium-sized. This chain connects TRBV5-1 to TRBJ1-1; D is undetermined. The CDR3 totals 14 residues. The germline V and J ends were trimmed by 2 bases and 0 bases, with 8 bases remaining between them. Per germline, CDR1 SGHRS and CDR2 YFSETQ. CDR3 DNA sequence: TGCGCCAGCAGCTTCTTTGGCCTGAACACTGAAGCTTTCTTT. It encodes CASSFFGLNTEAFF.

This clonotype has a count of ten or more. The chain joins TRBV5-1 to TRBJ1-2, with 7 bases that match TRBD1. Per the germline V gene, CDR1 is SGHRS and CDR2 is YFSETQ. The CDR3 length is 14 residues. Losses at the gene ends were 3 bases for V and 4 bases for J; bases not matched to a gene: 6. The CDR3 region is CASSSRGQSYGYTF. The CDR3, as DNA: TGCGCCAGCAGCTCCCGGGGACAGAGCTATGGCTACACCTTC.